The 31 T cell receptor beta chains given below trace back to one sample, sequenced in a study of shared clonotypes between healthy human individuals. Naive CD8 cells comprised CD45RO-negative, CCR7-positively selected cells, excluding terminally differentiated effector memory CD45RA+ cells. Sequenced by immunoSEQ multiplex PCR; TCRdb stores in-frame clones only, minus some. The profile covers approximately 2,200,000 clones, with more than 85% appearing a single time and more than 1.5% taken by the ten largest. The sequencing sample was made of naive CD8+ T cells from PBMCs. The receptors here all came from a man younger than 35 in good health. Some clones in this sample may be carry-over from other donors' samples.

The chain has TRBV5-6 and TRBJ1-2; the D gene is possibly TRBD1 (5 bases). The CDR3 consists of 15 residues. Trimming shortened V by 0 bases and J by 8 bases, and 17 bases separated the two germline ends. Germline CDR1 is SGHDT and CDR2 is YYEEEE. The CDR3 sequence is CASSLVAGQVLGYTF. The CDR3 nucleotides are TGTGCCAGCAGCTTGGTAGCAGGGCAAGTCTTGGGCTACACCTTC.

CDR3 region: CASSLSHRPSTGGYTF. Written as DNA, the CDR3 is TGTGCCAGCAGTTTATCCCACAGGCCGTCTACGGGTGGCTACACCTTC. The chain recombines TRBV27 with TRBJ1-2; possibly TRBD1 for D (5 bases). The CDR3 has 16 amino acids. Trimming removed 0 bases from V and 7 bases from J, with 18 bases in between. Germline lookup yields CDR1 MNHEY and CDR2 SMNVEV (reference sequence).

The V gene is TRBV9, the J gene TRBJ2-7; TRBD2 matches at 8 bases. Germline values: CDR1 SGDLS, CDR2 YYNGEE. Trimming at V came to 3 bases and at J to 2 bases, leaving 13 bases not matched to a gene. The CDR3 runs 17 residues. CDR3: CASSAPRDGGDTYEQYF. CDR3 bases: TGTGCCAGCAGCGCCCCTCGGGACGGGGGGGACACCTACGAGCAGTACTTC.

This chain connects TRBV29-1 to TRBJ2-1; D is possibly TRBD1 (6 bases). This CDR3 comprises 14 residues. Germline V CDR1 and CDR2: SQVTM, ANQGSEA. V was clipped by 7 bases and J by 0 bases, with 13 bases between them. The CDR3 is CSAKQGGSYNEQFF. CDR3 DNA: TGCAGCGCTAAACAGGGTGGCTCCTACAATGAGCAGTTCTTC.

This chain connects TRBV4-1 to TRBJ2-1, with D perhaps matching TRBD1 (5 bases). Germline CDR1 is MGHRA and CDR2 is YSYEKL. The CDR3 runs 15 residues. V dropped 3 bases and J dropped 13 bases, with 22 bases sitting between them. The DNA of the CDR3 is TGCGCCAGCAGCCACGCTGGCTCGCTGGGGCAATTACAGTTCTTC. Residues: CASSHAGSLGQLQFF.

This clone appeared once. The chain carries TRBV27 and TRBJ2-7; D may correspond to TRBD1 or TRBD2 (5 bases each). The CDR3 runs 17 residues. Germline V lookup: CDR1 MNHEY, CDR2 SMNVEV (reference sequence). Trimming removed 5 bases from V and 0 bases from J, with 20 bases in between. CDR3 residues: CASSPRSEGPSSYEQYF. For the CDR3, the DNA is TGTGCCAGCAGTCCCCGTTCTGAGGGACCCAGCTCCTACGAGCAGTACTTC.

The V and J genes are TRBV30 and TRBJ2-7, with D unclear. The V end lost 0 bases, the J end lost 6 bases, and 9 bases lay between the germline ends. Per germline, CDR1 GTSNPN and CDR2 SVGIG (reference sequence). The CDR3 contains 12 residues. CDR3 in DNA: TGTGCCTGGAGTGTACCCCAACCCGAGCAGTACTTC. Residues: CAWSVPQPEQYF.

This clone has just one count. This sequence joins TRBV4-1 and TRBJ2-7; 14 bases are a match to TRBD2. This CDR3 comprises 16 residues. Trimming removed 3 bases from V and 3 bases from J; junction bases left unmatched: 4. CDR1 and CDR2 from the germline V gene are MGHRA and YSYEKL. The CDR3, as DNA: TGCGCCAGCAGCCAGGGACTAGCGGGAGCTCACTACGAGCAGTACTTC. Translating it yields CASSQGLAGAHYEQYF.

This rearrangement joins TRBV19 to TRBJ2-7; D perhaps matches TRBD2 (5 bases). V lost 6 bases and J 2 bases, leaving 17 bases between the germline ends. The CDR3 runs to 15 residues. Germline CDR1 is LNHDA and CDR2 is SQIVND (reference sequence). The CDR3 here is CASSPGRTGTYEQYF. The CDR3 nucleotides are TGTGCCAGTAGCCCAGGTCGGACGGGGACCTACGAGCAGTACTTC.

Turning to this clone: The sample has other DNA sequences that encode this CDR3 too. The CDR3 DNA follows: TGTGCCAGCAGCTTAGGATTAGCGGGGGCCACAGATACGCAGTATTTT. As protein: CASSLGLAGATDTQYF. J is TRBJ2-3 and V is TRBV11-2, with TRBD2 matching 9 bases. The CDR3 covers 16 residues. V gave up 1 base and J gave up 2 bases; unmatched junction bases: 4. The V gene's germline CDR1 is SGHAT and CDR2 FQNNGV.

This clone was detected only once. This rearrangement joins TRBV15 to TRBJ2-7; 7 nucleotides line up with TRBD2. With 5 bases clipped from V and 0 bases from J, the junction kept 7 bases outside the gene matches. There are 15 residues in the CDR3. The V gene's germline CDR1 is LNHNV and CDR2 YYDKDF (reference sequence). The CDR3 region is CATSGAGVYSYEQYF. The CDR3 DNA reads TGTGCCACCAGCGGCGCGGGAGTTTACTCCTACGAGCAGTACTTC.

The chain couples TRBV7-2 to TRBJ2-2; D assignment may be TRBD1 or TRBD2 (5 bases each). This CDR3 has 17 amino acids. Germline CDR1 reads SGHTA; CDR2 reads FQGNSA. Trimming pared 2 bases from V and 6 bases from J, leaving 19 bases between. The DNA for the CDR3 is TGTGCCAGCAGCTTAAGGAGGACAAACGGGTTGGCCGGGGAGCTGTTTTTT. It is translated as CASSLRRTNGLAGELFF.

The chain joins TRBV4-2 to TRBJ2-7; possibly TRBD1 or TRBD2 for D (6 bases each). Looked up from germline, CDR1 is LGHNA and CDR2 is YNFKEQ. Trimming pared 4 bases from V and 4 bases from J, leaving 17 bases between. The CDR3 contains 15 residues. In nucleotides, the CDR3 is TGTGCCAGCAGCCTTCGCGGGACATCAGTTTACGAGCAGTACTTC. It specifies CASSLRGTSVYEQYF.

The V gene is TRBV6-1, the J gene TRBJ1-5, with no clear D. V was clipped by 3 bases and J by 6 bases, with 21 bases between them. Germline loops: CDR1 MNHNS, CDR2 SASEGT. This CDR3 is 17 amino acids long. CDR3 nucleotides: TGTGCCAGCAGTGATTTTTTCGGGTCCCGAGATGGTCAGCCCCAGCATTTT. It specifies CASSDFFGSRDGQPQHF.

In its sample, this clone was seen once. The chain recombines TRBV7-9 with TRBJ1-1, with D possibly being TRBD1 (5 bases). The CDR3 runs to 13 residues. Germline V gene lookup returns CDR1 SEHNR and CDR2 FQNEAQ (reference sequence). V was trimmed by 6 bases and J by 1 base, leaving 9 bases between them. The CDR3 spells CASSHGQNTEAFF. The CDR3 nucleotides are TGTGCCAGCAGTCACGGACAGAACACTGAAGCTTTCTTT.

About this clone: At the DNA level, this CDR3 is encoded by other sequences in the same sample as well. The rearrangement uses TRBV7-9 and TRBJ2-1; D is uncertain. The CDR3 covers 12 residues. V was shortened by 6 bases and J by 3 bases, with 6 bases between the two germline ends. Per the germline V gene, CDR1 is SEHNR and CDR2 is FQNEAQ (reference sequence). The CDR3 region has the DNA TGTGCCAGCAGGTCTGACTACAATGAGCAGTTCTTC. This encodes CASRSDYNEQFF.

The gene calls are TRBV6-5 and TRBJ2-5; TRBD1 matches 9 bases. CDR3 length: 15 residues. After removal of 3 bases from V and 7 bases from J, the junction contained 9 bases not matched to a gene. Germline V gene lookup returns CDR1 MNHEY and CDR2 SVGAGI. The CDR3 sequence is CASSYSGTGRGTQYF. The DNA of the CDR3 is TGTGCCAGCAGTTATTCCGGGACAGGGCGAGGGACCCAGTACTTC.

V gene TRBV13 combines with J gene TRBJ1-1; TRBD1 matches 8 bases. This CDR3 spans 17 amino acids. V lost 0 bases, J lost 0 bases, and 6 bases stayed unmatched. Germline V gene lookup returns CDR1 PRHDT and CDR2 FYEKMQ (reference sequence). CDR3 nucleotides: TGTGCCAGCAGCTTAGGGGCAACAGGGGGGCTGAACACTGAAGCTTTCTTT. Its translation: CASSLGATGGLNTEAFF. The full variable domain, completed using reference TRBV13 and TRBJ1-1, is AAGVIQSPRHLIKEKRETATLKCYPIPRHDTVYWYQQGPGQDPQFLISFYEKMQSDKGSIPDRFSAQQFSDYHSELNMSSLELGDSALYFCASSLGATGGLNTEAFFGQGTRLTVV.

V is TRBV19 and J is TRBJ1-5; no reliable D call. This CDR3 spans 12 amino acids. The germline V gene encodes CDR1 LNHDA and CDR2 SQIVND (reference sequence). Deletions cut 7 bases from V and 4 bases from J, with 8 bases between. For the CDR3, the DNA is TGTGCCAGTAATGAGTGGAATCAGCCCCAGCATTTT. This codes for CASNEWNQPQHF.

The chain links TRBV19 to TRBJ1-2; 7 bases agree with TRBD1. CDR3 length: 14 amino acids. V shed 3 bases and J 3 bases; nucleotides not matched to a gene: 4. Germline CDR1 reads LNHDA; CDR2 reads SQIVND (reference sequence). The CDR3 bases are TGTGCCAGTAGTATCCGGGACAGCTACTATGGCTACACCTTC. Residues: CASSIRDSYYGYTF.

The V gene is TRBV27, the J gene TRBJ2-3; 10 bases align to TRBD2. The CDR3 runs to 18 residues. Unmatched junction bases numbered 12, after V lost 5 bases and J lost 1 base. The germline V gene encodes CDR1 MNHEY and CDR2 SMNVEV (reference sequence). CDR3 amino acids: CASSDLWSGRAGTDTQYF. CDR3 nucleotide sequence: TGTGCCAGCAGTGATCTCTGGAGCGGGAGGGCCGGCACAGATACGCAGTATTTT.

The chain's CDR3 is CASSGIPTGEGWTQYF. Written as DNA, the CDR3 is TGTGCCAGCAGCGGGATTCCGACAGGGGAAGGTTGGACCCAGTACTTC. The rearrangement uses TRBV9 and TRBJ2-5; 8 bases line up with TRBD1. The CDR3 sequence is 16 residues long. The germline V gene has CDR1 SGDLS and CDR2 YYNGEE. V lost 3 bases, J lost 7 bases, and 14 bases stayed unmatched.

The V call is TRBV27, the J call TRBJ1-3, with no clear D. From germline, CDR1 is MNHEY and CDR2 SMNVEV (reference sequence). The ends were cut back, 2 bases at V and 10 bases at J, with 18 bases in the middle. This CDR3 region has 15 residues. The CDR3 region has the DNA TGTGCCAGCAGTTTAAGGGCCAGCTCAACGCGGACCATATATTTT. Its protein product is CASSLRASSTRTIYF.

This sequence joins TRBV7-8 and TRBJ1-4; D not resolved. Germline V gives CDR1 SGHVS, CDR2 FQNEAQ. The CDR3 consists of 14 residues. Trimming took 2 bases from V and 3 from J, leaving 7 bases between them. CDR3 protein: CASSLTGSNEKLFF. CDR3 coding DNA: TGTGCCAGCAGCTTAACGGGTTCTAATGAAAAACTGTTTTTT.

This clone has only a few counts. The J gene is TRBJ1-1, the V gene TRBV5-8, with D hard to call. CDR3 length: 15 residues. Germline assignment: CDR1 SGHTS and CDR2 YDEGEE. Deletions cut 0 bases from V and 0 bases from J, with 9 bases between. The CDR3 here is CASSLVRPMNTEAFF. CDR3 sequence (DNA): TGTGCCAGCAGCTTGGTTAGGCCTATGAACACTGAAGCTTTCTTT.

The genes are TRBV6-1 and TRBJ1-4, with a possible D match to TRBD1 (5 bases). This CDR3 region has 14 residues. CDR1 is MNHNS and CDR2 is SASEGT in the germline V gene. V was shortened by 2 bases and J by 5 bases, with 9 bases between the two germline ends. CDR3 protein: CASSEMRGNEKLFF. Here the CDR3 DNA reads TGTGCCAGCAGTGAAATGAGGGGCAATGAAAAACTGTTTTTT.

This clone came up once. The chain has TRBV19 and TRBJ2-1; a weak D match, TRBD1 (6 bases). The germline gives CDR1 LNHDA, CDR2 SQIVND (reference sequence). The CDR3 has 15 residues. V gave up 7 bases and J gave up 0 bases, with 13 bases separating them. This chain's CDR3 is CASNPQGSSYNEQFF. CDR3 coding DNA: TGTGCCAGTAACCCACAGGGCTCCTCCTACAATGAGCAGTTCTTC.

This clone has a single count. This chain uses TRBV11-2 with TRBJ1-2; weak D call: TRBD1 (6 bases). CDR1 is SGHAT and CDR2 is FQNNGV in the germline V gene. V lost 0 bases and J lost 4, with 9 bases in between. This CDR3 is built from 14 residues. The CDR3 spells CASSLDGTLYGYTF. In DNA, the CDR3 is TGTGCCAGCAGCTTAGATGGGACACTCTATGGCTACACCTTC.

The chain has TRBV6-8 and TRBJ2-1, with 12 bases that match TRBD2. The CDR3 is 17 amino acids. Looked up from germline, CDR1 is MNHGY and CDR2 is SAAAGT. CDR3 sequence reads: CAQGSGPSGRAYNEQFF. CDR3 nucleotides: TGTGCTCAGGGGTCAGGACCTAGCGGGAGGGCCTACAATGAGCAGTTCTTC.

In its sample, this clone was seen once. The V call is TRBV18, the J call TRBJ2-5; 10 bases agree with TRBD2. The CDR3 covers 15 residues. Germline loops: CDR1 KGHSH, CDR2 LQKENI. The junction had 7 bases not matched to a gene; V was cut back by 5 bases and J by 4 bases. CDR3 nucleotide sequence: TGTGCCAGCTCAGACCTAGCGGGAGCTGTAGAGACCCAGTACTTC. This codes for CASSDLAGAVETQYF.

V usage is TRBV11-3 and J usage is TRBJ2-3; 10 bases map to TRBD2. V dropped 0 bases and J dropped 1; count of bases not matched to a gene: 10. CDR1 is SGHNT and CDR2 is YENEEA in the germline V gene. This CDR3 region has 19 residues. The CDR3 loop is CASSLDYLAGGLRTDTQYF. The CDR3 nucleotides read TGTGCCAGCAGCTTAGACTATTTAGCGGGAGGACTCCGCACAGATACGCAGTATTTT.